Reported below is one T cell receptor beta chain. The sample is drawn from a study of metastatic and nonmetastatic thyroid tumors. Trimming pared 8 bases from V and 5 bases from J, leaving 18 bases between. Germline V gene lookup returns CDR1 SQVTM and CDR2 ANQGSEA. The CDR3 extends over 13 amino acids. TCRdb re-clonotyped the PCR reads through MiXCR. The table lists under 35,000 clones, around a quarter of them singletons. There were no patients who had received any treatment before thyroid surgery. Sequencing input: blood. The source is a female donor with papillary thyroid cancer or a benign thyroid nodule (not recorded which). Some clones in this sample may be carry-over from other donors' samples. V gene TRBV29-1 combines with J gene TRBJ2-5; D remains unclear. The CDR3 sequence is CSSAGSAHETQYF. In DNA form, the CDR3 reads TGCAGCTCTGCAGGTTCCGCTCACGAGACCCAGTACTTC.